This T cell receptor beta chain is from a study of blood T cell repertoires in COVID-19. Background on the study: Researchers got acute and convalescent COVID-19 samples from the United States, Italy and Spain.

The V gene's germline CDR1 is LNHNV and CDR2 YYDKDF (reference sequence). The V gene lost 0 bases and the J gene lost 11 bases, with 19 bases spanning the gap. This CDR3 comprises 15 residues. The assay was immunoSEQ multiplex PCR, and TCRdb's table has in-frame clones only and misses some. The sample has some 30,000 clones, roughly nine tenths seen once; the top ten hold 3.5%. The source is a human donor in a cohort sampled during active COVID-19. Sequenced material: peripheral blood. This chain joins TRBV15 and TRBJ1-1; D might be TRBD1 (5 bases). In DNA, the CDR3 is TGTGCCACCAGCAGAGATCGGGTTGGGGGGAGAGGGGCTTTCTTT. It encodes CATSRDRVGGRGAFF.